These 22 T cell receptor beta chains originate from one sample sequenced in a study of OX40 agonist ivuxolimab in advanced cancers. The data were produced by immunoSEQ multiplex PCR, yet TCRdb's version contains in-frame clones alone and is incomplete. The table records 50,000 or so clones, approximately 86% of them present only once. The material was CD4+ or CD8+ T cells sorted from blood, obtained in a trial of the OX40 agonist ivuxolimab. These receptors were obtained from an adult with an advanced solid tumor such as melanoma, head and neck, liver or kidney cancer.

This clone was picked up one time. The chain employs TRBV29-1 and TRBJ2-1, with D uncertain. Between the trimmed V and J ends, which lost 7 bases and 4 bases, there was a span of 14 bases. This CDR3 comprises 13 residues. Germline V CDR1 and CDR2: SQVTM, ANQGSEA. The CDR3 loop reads CSAKGISYNEQFF. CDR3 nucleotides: TGCAGCGCAAAGGGAATATCTTACAATGAGCAGTTCTTC.

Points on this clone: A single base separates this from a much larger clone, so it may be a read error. This chain's CDR3 is CASSPNTGELFF. CDR3 in DNA: TGTGCCAGCAGCCCCAACACCGGGGAGCTGTTTTTT. The chain employs TRBV7-3 and TRBJ2-2; no clear D. V was clipped by 5 bases and J by 2 bases, with 3 bases between them. The CDR3 is made up of 12 amino acids. The V gene's germline CDR1 is SGHTA and CDR2 FQGTGA.

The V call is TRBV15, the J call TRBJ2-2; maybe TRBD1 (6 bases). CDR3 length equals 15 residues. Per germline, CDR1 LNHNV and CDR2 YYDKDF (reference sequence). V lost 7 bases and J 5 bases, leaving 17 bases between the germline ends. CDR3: CATKLSLGGTGELFF. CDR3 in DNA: TGTGCCACCAAATTGTCCTTAGGGGGTACCGGGGAGCTGTTTTTT.

CDR3 DNA sequence: TGTGCCAGCAACCAGGGCACCGGGGAGCTGTTTTTT. This translates into CASNQGTGELFF. The V call is TRBV9, the J call TRBJ2-2, with a possible D match to TRBD1 (5 bases). Trimming pared 6 bases from V and 4 bases from J, leaving 7 bases between. The CDR3 has 12 amino acids. Germline lookup yields CDR1 SGDLS and CDR2 YYNGEE.

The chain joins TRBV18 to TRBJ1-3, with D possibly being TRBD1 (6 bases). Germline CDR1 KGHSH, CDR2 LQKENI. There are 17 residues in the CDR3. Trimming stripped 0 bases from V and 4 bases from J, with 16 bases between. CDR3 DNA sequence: TGTGCCAGCTCACCACCGACGCCCGGGGGCGCCGGAAACACCATATATTTT. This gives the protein CASSPPTPGGAGNTIYF.

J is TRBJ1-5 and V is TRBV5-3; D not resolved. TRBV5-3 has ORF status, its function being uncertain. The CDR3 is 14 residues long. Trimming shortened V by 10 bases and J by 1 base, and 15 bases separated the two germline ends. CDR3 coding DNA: TGTGCCCCACGTGCGCTAGGGAGCAATCAGCCCCAGCATTTT. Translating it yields CAPRALGSNQPQHF.

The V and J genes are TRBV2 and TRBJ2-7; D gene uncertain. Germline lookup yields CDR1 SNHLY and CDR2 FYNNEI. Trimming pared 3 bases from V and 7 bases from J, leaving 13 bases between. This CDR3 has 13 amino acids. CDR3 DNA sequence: TGTGCCAGCAGTGATGGGTCGGCGGTTGAGCAGTACTTC. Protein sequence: CASSDGSAVEQYF.

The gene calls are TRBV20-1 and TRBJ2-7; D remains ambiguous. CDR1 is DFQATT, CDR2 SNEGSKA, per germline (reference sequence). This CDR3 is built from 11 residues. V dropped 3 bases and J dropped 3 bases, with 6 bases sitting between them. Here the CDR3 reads CSASKVYEQYF. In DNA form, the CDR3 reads TGCAGTGCTAGCAAGGTCTACGAGCAGTACTTC.

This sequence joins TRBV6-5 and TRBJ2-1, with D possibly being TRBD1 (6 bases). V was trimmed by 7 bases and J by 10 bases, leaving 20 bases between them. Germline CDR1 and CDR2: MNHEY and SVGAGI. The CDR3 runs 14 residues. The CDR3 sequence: CASTDTGKIAEQFF. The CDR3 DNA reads TGTGCCAGCACCGACACAGGGAAAATCGCGGAGCAGTTCTTC.

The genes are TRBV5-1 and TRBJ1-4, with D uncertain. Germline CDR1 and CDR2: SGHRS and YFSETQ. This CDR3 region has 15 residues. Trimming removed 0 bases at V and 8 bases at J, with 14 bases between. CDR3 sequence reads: CASSLASYRMEKLFF. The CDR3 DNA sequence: TGCGCCAGCAGCTTGGCGAGCTATAGAATGGAAAAACTGTTTTTT.

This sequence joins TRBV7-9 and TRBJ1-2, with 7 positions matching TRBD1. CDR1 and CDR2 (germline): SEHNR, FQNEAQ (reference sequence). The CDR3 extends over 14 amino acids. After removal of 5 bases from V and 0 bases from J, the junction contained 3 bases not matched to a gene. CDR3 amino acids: CASSGGQTNYGYTF. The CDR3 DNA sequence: TGTGCCAGCAGCGGGGGACAGACTAACTATGGCTACACCTTC.

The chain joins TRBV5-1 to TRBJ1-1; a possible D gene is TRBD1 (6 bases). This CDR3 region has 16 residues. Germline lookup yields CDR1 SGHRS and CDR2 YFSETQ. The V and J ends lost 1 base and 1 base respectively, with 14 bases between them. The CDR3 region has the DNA TGCGCCAGCAGCTTGAACGGGGGCTCCCCGAACACTGAAGCTTTCTTT. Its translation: CASSLNGGSPNTEAFF.

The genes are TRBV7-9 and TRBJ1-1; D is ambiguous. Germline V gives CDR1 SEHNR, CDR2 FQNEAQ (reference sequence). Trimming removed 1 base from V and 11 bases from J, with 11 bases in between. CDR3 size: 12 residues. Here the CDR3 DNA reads TGTGCCAGCAGCTTAGAACCGGCGGTGGCTTTCTTT. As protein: CASSLEPAVAFF.

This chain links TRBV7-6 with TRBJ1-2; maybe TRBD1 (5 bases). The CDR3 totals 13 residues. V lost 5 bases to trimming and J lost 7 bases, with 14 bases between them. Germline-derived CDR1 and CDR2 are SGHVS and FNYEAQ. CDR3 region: CASSPGTTSGYTF. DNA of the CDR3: TGTGCCAGCAGCCCCGGGACTACTTCTGGCTACACCTTC.

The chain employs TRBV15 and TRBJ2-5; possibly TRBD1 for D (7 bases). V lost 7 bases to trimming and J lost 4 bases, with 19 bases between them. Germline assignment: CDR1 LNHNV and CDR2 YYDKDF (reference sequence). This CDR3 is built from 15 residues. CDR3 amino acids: CATTPSDREVETQYF. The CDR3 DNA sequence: TGTGCCACCACGCCCTCCGACAGGGAGGTAGAGACCCAGTACTTC.

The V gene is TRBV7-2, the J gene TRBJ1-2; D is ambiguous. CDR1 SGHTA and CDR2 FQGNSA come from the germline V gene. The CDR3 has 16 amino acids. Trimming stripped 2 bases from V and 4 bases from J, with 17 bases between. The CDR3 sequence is CASSLNLSPYSYGYTF. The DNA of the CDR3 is TGTGCCAGCAGCTTAAACCTTTCCCCCTATTCCTATGGCTACACCTTC.

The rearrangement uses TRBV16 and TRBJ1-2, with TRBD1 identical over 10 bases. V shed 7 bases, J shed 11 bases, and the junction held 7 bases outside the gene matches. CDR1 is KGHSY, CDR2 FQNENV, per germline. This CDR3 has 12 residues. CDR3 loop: CASNPGQGPYTF. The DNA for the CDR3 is TGTGCCAGCAACCCGGGACAGGGGCCATACACCTTC.

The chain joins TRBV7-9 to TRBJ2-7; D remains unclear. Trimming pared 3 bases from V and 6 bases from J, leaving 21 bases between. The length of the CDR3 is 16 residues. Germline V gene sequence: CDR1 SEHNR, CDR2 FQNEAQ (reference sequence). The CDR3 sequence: CASSFAERKGSAEQYF. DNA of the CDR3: TGTGCCAGCAGCTTTGCCGAGAGAAAGGGTTCAGCCGAGCAGTACTTC. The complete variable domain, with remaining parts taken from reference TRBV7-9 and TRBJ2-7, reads DTGVSQNPRHKITKRGQNVTFRCDPISEHNRLYWYRQTLGQGPEFLTYFQNEAQLEKSRLLSDRFSAERPKGSFSTLEIQRTEQGDSAMYLCASSFAERKGSAEQYFGPGTRLTVT.

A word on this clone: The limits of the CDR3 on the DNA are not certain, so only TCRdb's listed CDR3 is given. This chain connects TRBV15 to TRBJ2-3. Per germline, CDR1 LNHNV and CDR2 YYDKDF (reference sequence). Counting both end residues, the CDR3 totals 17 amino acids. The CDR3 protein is CATSSGFLGMGTDTQYF.

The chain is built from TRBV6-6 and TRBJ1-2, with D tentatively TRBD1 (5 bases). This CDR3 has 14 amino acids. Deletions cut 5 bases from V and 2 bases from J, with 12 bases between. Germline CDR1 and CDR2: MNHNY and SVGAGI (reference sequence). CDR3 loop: CASSDPRDNYGYTF. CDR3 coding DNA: TGTGCCAGCAGTGACCCCCGGGACAACTATGGCTACACCTTC.

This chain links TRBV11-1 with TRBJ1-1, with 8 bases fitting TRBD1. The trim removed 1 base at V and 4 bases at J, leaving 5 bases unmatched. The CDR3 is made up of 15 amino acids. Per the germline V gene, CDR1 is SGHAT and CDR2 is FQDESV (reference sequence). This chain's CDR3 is CASSLVSRGRTEAFF. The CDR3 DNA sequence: TGTGCCAGCAGCTTAGTATCCAGGGGGCGCACTGAAGCTTTCTTT.

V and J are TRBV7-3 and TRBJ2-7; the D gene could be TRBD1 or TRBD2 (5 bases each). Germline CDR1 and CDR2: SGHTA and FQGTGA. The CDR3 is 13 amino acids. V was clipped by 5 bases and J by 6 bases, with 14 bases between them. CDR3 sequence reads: CASSPAGGVEQYF. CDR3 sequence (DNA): TGTGCCAGCAGCCCTGCTGGGGGAGTCGAGCAGTACTTC.